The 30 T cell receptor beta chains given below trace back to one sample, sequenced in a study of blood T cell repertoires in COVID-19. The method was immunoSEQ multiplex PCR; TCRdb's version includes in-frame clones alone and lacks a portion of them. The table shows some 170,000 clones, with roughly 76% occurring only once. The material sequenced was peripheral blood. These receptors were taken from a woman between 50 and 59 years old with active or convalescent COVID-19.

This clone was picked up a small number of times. The CDR3 reads CASSLEWTRETQYF. CDR3 coding DNA: TGTGCCAGCAGCTTAGAATGGACTAGGGAGACCCAGTACTTC. The chain employs TRBV11-2 and TRBJ2-5, with 7 bases matching TRBD2. The CDR3 consists of 14 residues. The germline V gene encodes CDR1 SGHAT and CDR2 FQNNGV. The V and J ends lost 0 bases and 5 bases, in that order; junction bases with no gene match: 3.

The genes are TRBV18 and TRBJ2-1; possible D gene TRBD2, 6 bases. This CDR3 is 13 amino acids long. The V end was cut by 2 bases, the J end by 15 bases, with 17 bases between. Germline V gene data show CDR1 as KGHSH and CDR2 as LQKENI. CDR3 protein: CASSPSSDGEVFF. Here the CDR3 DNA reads TGTGCCAGCTCACCATCTAGCGATGGTGAGGTGTTCTTC.

CDR3 loop: CAWSAQGASGNTIYF. The CDR3 nucleotides read TGTGCCTGGAGTGCCCAGGGGGCCTCTGGAAACACCATATATTTT. The genes are TRBV30 and TRBJ1-3; 8 bases agree with TRBD1. The CDR3 sequence is 15 residues long. V lost 1 base and J lost 0; bases outside the gene matches: 2. CDR1 and CDR2 from the germline V gene are GTSNPN and SVGIG (reference sequence).

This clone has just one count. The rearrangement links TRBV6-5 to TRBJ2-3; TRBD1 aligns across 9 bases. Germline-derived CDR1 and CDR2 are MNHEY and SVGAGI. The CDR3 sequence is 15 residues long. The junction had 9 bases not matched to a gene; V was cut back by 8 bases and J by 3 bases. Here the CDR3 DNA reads TGTGCCAGCCGCAGTGAGGGGACAGGGACAGATACGCAGTATTTT. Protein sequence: CASRSEGTGTDTQYF.

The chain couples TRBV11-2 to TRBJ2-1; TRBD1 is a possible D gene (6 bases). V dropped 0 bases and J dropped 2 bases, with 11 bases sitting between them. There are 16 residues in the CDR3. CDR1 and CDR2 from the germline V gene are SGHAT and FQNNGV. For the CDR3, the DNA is TGTGCCAGCAGCTTAGATCTCCAGGGGCCCTACAATGAGCAGTTCTTC. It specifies CASSLDLQGPYNEQFF.

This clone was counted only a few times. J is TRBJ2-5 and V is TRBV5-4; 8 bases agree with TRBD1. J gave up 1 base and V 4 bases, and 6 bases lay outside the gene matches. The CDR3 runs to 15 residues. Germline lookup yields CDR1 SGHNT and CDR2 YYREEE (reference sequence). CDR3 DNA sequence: TGTGCCAGCAGCCAACAGGGGGAGCCCCAAGAGACCCAGTACTTC. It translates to CASSQQGEPQETQYF.

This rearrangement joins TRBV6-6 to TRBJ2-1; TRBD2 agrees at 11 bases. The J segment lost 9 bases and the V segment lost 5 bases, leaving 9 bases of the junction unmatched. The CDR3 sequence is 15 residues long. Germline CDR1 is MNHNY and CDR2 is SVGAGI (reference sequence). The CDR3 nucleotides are TGTGCCAGCAGTCTCTTTAGCGGGGGGGCCACTGAGCAGTTCTTC. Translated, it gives CASSLFSGGATEQFF.

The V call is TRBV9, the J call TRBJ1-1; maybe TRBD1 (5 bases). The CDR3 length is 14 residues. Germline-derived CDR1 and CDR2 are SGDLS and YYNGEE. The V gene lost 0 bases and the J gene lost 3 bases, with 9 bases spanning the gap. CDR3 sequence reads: CASSVGGGDTEAFF. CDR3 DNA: TGTGCCAGCAGCGTAGGGGGAGGGGACACTGAAGCTTTCTTT.

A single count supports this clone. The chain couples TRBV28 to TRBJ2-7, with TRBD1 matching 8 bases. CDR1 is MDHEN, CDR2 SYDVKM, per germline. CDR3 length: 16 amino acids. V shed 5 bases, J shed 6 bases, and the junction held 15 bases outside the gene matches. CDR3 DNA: TGTGCCAGCAGTACATGGACAGGGAGTTCTCCAAGCGAGCAGTACTTC. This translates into CASSTWTGSSPSEQYF.

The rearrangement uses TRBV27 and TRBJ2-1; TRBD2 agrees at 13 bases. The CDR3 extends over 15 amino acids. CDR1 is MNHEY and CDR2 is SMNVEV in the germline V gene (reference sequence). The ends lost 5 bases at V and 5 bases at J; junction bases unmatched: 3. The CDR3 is CASSGGTSGNNEQFF. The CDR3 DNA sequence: TGTGCCAGCAGTGGGGGGACTAGCGGGAACAATGAGCAGTTCTTC.

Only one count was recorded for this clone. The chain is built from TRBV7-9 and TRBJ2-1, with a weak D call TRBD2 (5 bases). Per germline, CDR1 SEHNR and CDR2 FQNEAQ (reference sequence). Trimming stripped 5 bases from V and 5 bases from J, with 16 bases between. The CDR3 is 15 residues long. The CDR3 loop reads CASSPGNSADNEQFF. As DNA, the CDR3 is TGTGCCAGCAGCCCCGGGAATTCGGCGGACAATGAGCAGTTCTTC.

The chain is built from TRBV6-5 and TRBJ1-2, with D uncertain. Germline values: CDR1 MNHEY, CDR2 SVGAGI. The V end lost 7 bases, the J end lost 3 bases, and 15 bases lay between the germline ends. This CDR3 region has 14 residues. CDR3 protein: CASTPPREDYGYTF. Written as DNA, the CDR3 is TGTGCCAGCACCCCTCCGAGGGAAGACTATGGCTACACCTTC.

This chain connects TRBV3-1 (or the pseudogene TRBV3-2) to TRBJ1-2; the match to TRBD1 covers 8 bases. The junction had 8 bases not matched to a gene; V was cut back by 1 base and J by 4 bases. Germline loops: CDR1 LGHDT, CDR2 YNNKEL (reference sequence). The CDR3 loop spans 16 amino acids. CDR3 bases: TGTGCCAGCAGCCAAGGTGTCCACAGGGGGGCCTATGGCTACACCTTC. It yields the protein CASSQGVHRGAYGYTF.

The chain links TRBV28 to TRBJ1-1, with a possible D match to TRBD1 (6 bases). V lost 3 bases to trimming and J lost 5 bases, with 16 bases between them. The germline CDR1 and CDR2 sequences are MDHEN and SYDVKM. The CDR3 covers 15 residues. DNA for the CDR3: TGTGCCAGCAGTTTTCTGGCAGGGGCGGTAACTGAAGCTTTCTTT. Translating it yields CASSFLAGAVTEAFF.

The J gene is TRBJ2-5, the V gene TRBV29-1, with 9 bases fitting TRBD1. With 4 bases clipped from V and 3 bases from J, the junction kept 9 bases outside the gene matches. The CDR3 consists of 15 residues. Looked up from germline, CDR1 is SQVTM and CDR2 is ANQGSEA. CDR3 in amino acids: CSVGGSGTGKETQYF. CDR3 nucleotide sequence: TGCAGCGTTGGGGGTTCCGGGACAGGGAAAGAGACCCAGTACTTC.

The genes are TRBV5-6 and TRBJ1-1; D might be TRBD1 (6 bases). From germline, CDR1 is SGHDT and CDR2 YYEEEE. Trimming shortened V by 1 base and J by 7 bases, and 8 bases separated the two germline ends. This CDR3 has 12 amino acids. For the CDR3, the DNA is TGTGCCAGCAGCTTGACAGGGATTGAAGCTTTCTTT. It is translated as CASSLTGIEAFF.

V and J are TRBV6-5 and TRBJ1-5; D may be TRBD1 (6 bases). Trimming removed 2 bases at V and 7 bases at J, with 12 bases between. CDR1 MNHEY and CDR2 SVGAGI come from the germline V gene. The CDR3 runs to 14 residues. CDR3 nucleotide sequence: TGTGCCAGCAGTTACAAGGGAGGGGGACAGCCCCAGCATTTT. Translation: CASSYKGGGQPQHF.

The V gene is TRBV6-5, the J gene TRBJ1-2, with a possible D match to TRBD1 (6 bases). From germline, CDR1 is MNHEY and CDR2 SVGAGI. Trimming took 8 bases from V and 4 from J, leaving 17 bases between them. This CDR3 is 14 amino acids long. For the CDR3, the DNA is TGTGCCAGCGGCTCAATGTGGGACACCTATGGCTACACCTTC. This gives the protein CASGSMWDTYGYTF.

For the CDR3, the DNA is TGTGCCAGCAGCGTAGTACAGGGTCAGACCGGGGAGCTGTTTTTT. Translation: CASSVVQGQTGELFF. The V call is TRBV9, the J call TRBJ2-2; D is possibly TRBD1 (6 bases). The CDR3 loop spans 15 amino acids. Per germline, CDR1 SGDLS and CDR2 YYNGEE. The ends were cut back, 0 bases at V and 5 bases at J, with 11 bases in the middle.

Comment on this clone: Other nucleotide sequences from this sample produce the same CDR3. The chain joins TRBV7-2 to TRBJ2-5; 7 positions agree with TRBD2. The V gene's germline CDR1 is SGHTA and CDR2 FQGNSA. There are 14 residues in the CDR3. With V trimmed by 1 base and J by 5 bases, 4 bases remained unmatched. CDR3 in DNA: TGTGCCAGCAGCTTAGGGGCGGGGGAGGAGACCCAGTACTTC. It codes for CASSLGAGEETQYF.

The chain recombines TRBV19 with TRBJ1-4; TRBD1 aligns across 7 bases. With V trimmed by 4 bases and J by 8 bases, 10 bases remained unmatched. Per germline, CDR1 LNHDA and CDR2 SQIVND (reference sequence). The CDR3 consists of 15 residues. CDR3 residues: CASSTDGTAFEKLFF. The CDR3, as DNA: TGTGCCAGTAGTACTGATGGGACAGCTTTCGAAAAACTGTTTTTT.

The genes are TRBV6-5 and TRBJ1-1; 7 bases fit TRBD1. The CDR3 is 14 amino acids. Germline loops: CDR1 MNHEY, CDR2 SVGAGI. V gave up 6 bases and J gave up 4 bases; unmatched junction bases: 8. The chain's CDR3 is CASRTGEVSTEAFF. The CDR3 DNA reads TGTGCCAGCAGAACAGGGGAAGTGAGCACTGAAGCTTTCTTT.

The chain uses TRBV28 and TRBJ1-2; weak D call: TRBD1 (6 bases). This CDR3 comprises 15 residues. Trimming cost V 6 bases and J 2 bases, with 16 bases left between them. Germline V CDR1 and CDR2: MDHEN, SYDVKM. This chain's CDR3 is CASRSITGSNYGYTF. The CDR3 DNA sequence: TGTGCCAGCAGGTCCATTACAGGGTCCAACTATGGCTACACCTTC.

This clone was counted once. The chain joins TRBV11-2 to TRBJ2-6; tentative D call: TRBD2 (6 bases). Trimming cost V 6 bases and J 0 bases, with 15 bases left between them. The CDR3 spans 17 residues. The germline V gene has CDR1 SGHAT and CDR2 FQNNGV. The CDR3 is CASSEMGGLSGANVLTF. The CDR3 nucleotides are TGTGCCAGCAGTGAAATGGGGGGTCTCTCTGGGGCCAACGTCCTGACTTTC. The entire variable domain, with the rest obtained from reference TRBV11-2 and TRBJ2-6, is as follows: EAGVAQSPRYKIIEKRQSVAFWCNPISGHATLYWYQQILGQGPKLLIQFQNNGVVDDSQLPKDRFSAERLKGVDSTLKIQPAKLEDSAVYLCASSEMGGLSGANVLTFGAGSRLTVL.

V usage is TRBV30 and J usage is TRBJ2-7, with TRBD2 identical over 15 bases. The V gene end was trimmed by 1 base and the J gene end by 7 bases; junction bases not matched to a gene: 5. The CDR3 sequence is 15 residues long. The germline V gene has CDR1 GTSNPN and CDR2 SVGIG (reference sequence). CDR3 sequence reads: CAWSEGLAGGSEQYF. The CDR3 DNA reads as TGTGCCTGGAGTGAGGGACTAGCGGGAGGTTCTGAGCAGTACTTC.

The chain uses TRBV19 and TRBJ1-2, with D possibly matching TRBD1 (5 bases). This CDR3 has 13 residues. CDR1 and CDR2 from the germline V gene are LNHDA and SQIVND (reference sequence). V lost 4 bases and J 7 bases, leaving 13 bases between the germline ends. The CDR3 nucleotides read TGTGCCAGTAGTACGGACACCAGACGTGGCTACACCTTC. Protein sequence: CASSTDTRRGYTF. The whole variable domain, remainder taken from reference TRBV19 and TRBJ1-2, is DGGITQSPKYLFRKEGQNVTLSCEQNLNHDAMYWYRQDPGQGLRLIYYSQIVNDFQKGDIAEGYSVSREKKESFPLTVTSAQKNPTAFYLCASSTDTRRGYTFGSGTRLTVV.

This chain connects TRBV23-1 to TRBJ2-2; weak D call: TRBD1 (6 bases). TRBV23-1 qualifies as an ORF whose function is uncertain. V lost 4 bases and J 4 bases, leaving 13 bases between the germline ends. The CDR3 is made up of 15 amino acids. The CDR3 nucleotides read TGCGCCAGCAGTCCCAGGGGTTGTGGCACCGGGGAGCTGTTTTTT. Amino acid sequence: CASSPRGCGTGELFF.

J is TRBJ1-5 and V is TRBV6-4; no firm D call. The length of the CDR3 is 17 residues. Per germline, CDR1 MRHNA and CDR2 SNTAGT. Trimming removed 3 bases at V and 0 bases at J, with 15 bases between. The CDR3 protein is CASSEWGALYSNQPQHF. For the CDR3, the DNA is TGTGCCAGCAGTGAGTGGGGAGCCCTTTATAGCAATCAGCCCCAGCATTTT.

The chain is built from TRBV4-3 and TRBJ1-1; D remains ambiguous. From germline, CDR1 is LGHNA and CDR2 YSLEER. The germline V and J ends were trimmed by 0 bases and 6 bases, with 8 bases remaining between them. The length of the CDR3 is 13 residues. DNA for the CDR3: TGCGCCAGCAGCCAAGATACGAGGGCTGAAGCTTTCTTT. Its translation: CASSQDTRAEAFF.

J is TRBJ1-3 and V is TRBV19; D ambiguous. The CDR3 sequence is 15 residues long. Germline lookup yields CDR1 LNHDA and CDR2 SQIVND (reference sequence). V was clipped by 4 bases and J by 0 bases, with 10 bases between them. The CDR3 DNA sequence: TGTGCCAGTAGTACAAACGGTGACTCTGGAAACACCATATATTTT. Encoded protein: CASSTNGDSGNTIYF.